A single sample gave rise to the 30 T cell receptor beta chains below, sequenced in a study of Graves' ophthalmopathy and Graves' hyperthyroidism. The authors amplified TCR beta CDR3 regions, and they did so from RNA transcripts for repertoire sequencing. The first round was an RT-PCR with HTBI primers, and the second round was a multiplex PCR. Each CDR3 protein is one row after TCRdb ran MiXCR on the multiplex PCR reads. This sample yields some 370,000 distinct CDR3 sequences, of which 17% are seen a single time; roughly 2.3% belongs to the top ten. Sequencing was done on a sample of peripheral blood. The receptors stem from an adult woman with stable Graves' hyperthyroidism.

This clonotype was observed many times. V usage is TRBV6-1 and J usage is TRBJ1-5, with a tentative D call TRBD1 (6 bases). This CDR3 has 15 amino acids. V lost 4 bases and J 3 bases, leaving 13 bases between the germline ends. Germline lookup yields CDR1 MNHNS and CDR2 SASEGT. CDR3 DNA: TGTGCCAGCAGTGGACAGGTTGGGGCCAATCAGCCCCAGCATTTT. As protein: CASSGQVGANQPQHF.

The chain couples TRBV12-3 or TRBV12-4 to TRBJ2-2; possibly TRBD1 or TRBD2 for D (5 bases each). The V end lost 6 bases, the J end lost 4 bases, and 15 bases lay between the germline ends. The CDR3 consists of 15 residues. The CDR3, as DNA: TGTGCCAGCAGCACCAGGGACCTTTCCACCGGGGAGCTGTTTTTT. Its translation: CASSTRDLSTGELFF.

Only one count was recorded for this clonotype. The J gene is TRBJ2-5, the V gene TRBV6-1; either TRBD1 or TRBD2 may fit D (6 bases each). This CDR3 is built from 12 residues. Trimming left V 8 bases short and J 5 bases short, with 12 bases between. Looked up from germline, CDR1 is MNHNS and CDR2 is SASEGT. This chain's CDR3 is CASGRGEETQYF. DNA for the CDR3: TGTGCCAGCGGTAGGGGGGAGGAGACCCAGTACTTC.

Ten or more counts support this clonotype. The chain uses TRBV12-3 or TRBV12-4 and TRBJ2-4; possibly TRBD1 for D (6 bases). V was cut by 6 bases and J by 7 bases, with 19 bases left in between. There are 15 residues in the CDR3. Here the CDR3 DNA reads TGTGCCAGCAGCCCTCCAGGGGCTTCAGAGAACATTCAGTACTTC. Amino acid sequence: CASSPPGASENIQYF.

The chain couples TRBV7-2 to TRBJ2-5; perhaps TRBD1 as D (6 bases). The CDR3 extends over 15 amino acids. V was shortened by 0 bases and J by 4 bases, with 12 bases between the two germline ends. CDR1 SGHTA and CDR2 FQGNSA come from the germline V gene. The CDR3 is CASSLARTVGETQYF. The DNA of the CDR3 is TGTGCCAGCAGCTTAGCGCGGACAGTCGGAGAGACCCAGTACTTC.

The V and J genes are TRBV5-1 and TRBJ2-1; no definite D call. Germline V gene lookup returns CDR1 SGHRS and CDR2 YFSETQ. V lost 0 bases and J lost 10, with 14 bases in between. CDR3 length: 14 amino acids. CDR3: CASSLEALPMEQFF. CDR3 coding DNA: TGCGCCAGCAGCTTGGAGGCTCTTCCCATGGAGCAGTTCTTC.

This clonotype was seen many times. The V gene is TRBV11-2, the J gene TRBJ1-1; 8 bases map to TRBD1. The CDR3 has 14 residues. Trimming at V came to 5 bases and at J to 4 bases, leaving 6 bases not matched to a gene. Germline values: CDR1 SGHAT, CDR2 FQNNGV. CDR3 sequence (DNA): TGTGCCAGCAGCACCCGACAGGGGTTCACTGAAGCTTTCTTT. The encoded protein is CASSTRQGFTEAFF.

This clonotype has at least ten counts. The rearrangement joins TRBV28 to TRBJ2-2; TRBD1 might be the D (6 bases). The ends were cut back, 5 bases at V and 1 base at J, with 11 bases in the middle. This CDR3 has 15 amino acids. The V gene's germline CDR1 is MDHEN and CDR2 SYDVKM. The CDR3: CASSTQTGNTGELFF. CDR3 coding DNA: TGTGCCAGCAGTACTCAGACAGGGAACACCGGGGAGCTGTTTTTT.

This clonotype was seen ten or more times. The chain employs TRBV29-1 and TRBJ2-7; 7 bases are shared with TRBD1. The germline V gene has CDR1 SQVTM and CDR2 ANQGSEA. V trimming: 5 bases; J trimming: 2 bases; junction bases outside the gene matches: 6. The CDR3 loop spans 13 amino acids. CDR3 in amino acids: CSVKTGSAYEQYF. DNA for the CDR3: TGCAGCGTTAAGACAGGGAGTGCCTACGAGCAGTACTTC.

The rearrangement joins TRBV12-3 or TRBV12-4 to TRBJ1-2, with 8 bases aligning to TRBD1. Unmatched junction bases numbered 3, after V lost 1 base and J lost 8 bases. CDR3 length equals 13 residues. This CDR3 reads CASSLVGQGGYTF. In DNA form, the CDR3 reads TGTGCCAGCAGTTTAGTCGGACAGGGAGGCTACACCTTC.

Ten or more counts support this clonotype. The chain recombines TRBV6-2 or TRBV6-3 with TRBJ2-7; 14 bases fit TRBD2. Germline trimming cut 5 bases from V and 7 bases from J; bases unmatched to any gene: 7. The CDR3 has 15 residues. Looked up from germline, CDR1 is MNHEY and CDR2 is SVGEGT. The CDR3 is CASSRGLAGGSEQYF. Written as DNA, the CDR3 is TGTGCCAGCAGTCGCGGACTAGCGGGAGGATCGGAGCAGTACTTC.

This clonotype showed up many times. The chain combines TRBV18 with TRBJ1-2; D is unresolved. Germline CDR1 and CDR2: KGHSH and LQKENI. This CDR3 spans 12 amino acids. V lost 2 bases and J 8 bases, leaving 9 bases between the germline ends. CDR3 coding DNA: TGTGCCAGCTCACCAACAGCGGGAGGCTACACCTTC. Translating gives CASSPTAGGYTF.

A note on this clonotype: A junction end diverges from the germline sequence, so it may reflect a read error. V usage is TRBV4-1 and J usage is TRBJ2-2; maybe TRBD2 (6 bases). CDR3 length: 16 residues. Germline CDR1 MGHRA, CDR2 YSYEKL. The CDR3 bases are TGCGCCAGCAGCCCCCGGGGGAGAATGGACACCGGGGAGCTGTGTTTT. As protein: CASSPRGRMDTGELCF.

There are many counts of this clonotype. The gene calls are TRBV28 and TRBJ1-5; possible D gene TRBD1, 6 bases. Germline loops: CDR1 MDHEN, CDR2 SYDVKM. Trimming took off 4 bases at V and 5 bases at J, with 15 bases between the two ends. The CDR3 covers 15 residues. The CDR3 is CASSSWGGLDQPQHF. CDR3 in DNA: TGTGCCAGCAGTTCCTGGGGGGGGCTTGATCAGCCCCAGCATTTT.

This rearrangement joins TRBV7-2 to TRBJ2-7; 10 bases are shared with TRBD2. From germline, CDR1 is SGHTA and CDR2 FQGNSA. V dropped 5 bases and J dropped 5; count of bases not matched to a gene: 9. CDR3 length: 15 amino acids. The CDR3 region is CASSIPAGGVHEQYF. CDR3 nucleotides: TGTGCCAGCAGCATACCAGCGGGAGGGGTCCACGAGCAGTACTTC.

This clonotype appeared many times. The V gene is TRBV27, the J gene TRBJ2-7; 7 bases are a match to TRBD1. From germline, CDR1 is MNHEY and CDR2 SMNVEV (reference sequence). The CDR3 is made up of 16 amino acids. V lost 4 bases and J lost 3; bases outside the gene matches: 12. In DNA form, the CDR3 reads TGTGCCAGCAGTTGGGGAGTGGGGGCAGGGGGCTACGAGCAGTACTTC. It encodes CASSWGVGAGGYEQYF.

This clonotype was counted many times. J is TRBJ2-5 and V is TRBV24-1; D is undetermined. With 1 base removed from V and 1 base from J, the gap between germline ends came to 9 bases. Germline assignment: CDR1 KGHDR and CDR2 SFDVKD. The CDR3 loop spans 15 amino acids. As DNA, the CDR3 is TGTGCCACCAGTGATTTTGGTGAGAGCCAAGAGACCCAGTACTTC. It encodes CATSDFGESQETQYF.

With respect to this clonotype: Sequence at one end of the junction differs from germline and may be a read error. The chain uses TRBV4-1 and TRBJ1-5, with a possible D match to TRBD1 (6 bases). Germline CDR1 and CDR2: MGHRA and YSYEKL. The CDR3 loop spans 15 amino acids. CDR3 sequence: CASSQDRGWGQAQHF. As DNA, the CDR3 is TGCGCCAGCAGCCAAGACAGGGGATGGGGTCAGGCCCAGCATTTT.

This clonotype showed up many times. The V gene is TRBV20-1, the J gene TRBJ2-5; D perhaps matches TRBD1 (6 bases). Germline assignment: CDR1 DFQATT and CDR2 SNEGSKA (reference sequence). V was clipped by 5 bases and J by 5 bases, with 18 bases between them. This CDR3 is built from 14 residues. This CDR3 is CSAADRRNSETQYF. CDR3 sequence (DNA): TGCAGTGCTGCAGACAGGCGCAATTCGGAGACCCAGTACTTC.

This clonotype was seen at least ten times. The chain is built from TRBV28 and TRBJ1-5; TRBD1 aligns across 12 bases. In germline, CDR1 is MDHEN, CDR2 SYDVKM. The ends lost 8 bases at V and 4 bases at J; junction bases unmatched: 6. The CDR3 has 15 amino acids. The CDR3 reads CASGDRGRANQPQHF. CDR3 nucleotide sequence: TGTGCCAGCGGGGACAGGGGGCGAGCTAATCAGCCCCAGCATTTT.

This clonotype was counted many times. The rearrangement uses TRBV6-2 or TRBV6-3 and TRBJ2-5, with D perhaps TRBD1 or TRBD2 (5 bases each). The V gene's germline CDR1 is MNHEY and CDR2 SVGEGT. The CDR3 has 15 amino acids. Trimming pared 5 bases from V and 0 bases from J, leaving 13 bases between. CDR3 DNA sequence: TGTGCCAGCAGTAGGGACGGCTGGTACCAAGAGACCCAGTACTTC. This gives the protein CASSRDGWYQETQYF.

This clonotype has a count of ten or more. This chain uses TRBV6-6 with TRBJ2-5; D call uncertain. Germline V gene data show CDR1 as MNHNY and CDR2 as SVGAGI (reference sequence). The CDR3 totals 14 residues. V shed 6 bases and J shed 5 bases, with 16 bases lying between them. CDR3 DNA: TGTGCCAGCAGCCAAAATCGGAGACTGGAGACCCAGTACTTC. Translated, it gives CASSQNRRLETQYF.

This clonotype was observed at least ten times. The chain combines TRBV7-8 with TRBJ2-7; perhaps TRBD1 as D (6 bases). Trimming left V 5 bases short and J 0 bases short, with 11 bases between. The CDR3 runs to 14 residues. Per the germline V gene, CDR1 is SGHVS and CDR2 is FQNEAQ. The CDR3 is CASSPGRGSYEQYF. The DNA of the CDR3 is TGTGCCAGCAGCCCCGGCAGGGGCTCCTACGAGCAGTACTTC.

This clonotype was counted at least ten times. The rearrangement links TRBV28 to TRBJ1-6, with 10 bases lining up with TRBD1. CDR1 and CDR2 (germline): MDHEN, SYDVKM. This CDR3 has 17 residues. Trimming removed 4 bases from V and 2 bases from J; junction bases left unmatched: 5. The CDR3 spells CASSSRTGGTYNSPLHF. The DNA of the CDR3 is TGTGCCAGCAGTTCCCGGACAGGGGGGACCTATAATTCACCCCTCCACTTT.

This clonotype was detected ten times or more. The chain carries TRBV7-2 and TRBJ2-7; 8 nucleotides match TRBD1. This CDR3 has 13 residues. Germline V lookup: CDR1 SGHTA, CDR2 FQGNSA. The V segment lost 5 bases and the J segment 7 bases; nucleotides outside the gene matches: 7. CDR3 DNA sequence: TGTGCCAGCAGCCCGGGACAGGCTCGGGAGCAGTACTTC. Residues: CASSPGQAREQYF.

This clonotype was picked up many times. The chain recombines TRBV4-3 with TRBJ1-2; tentatively, D is TRBD1 (5 bases). Germline V gene data show CDR1 as LGHNA and CDR2 as YSLEER. Trimming removed 0 bases from V and 4 bases from J, with 9 bases in between. There are 14 residues in the CDR3. The CDR3 region is CASSQDSQGYGYTF. CDR3 nucleotide sequence: TGCGCCAGCAGCCAAGATAGTCAGGGCTATGGCTACACCTTC.

There are many counts of this clonotype. This chain joins TRBV7-8 and TRBJ2-5, with 10 bases matching TRBD1. Losses at the gene ends were 2 bases for V and 4 bases for J; bases not matched to a gene: 7. The CDR3 contains 16 residues. Germline V gene sequence: CDR1 SGHVS, CDR2 FQNEAQ. For the CDR3, the DNA is TGTGCCAGCAGCTTATTGAGACAGGGGGCCTCAGAGACCCAGTACTTC. The encoded protein is CASSLLRQGASETQYF.

V and J are TRBV13 and TRBJ1-6; the D is unclear. The V and J ends lost 4 bases and 10 bases respectively, with 8 bases between them. The germline V gene encodes CDR1 PRHDT and CDR2 FYEKMQ (reference sequence). The CDR3 extends over 12 amino acids. The CDR3: CASSSRQSPLHF. The DNA of the CDR3 is TGTGCCAGCAGCTCCCGTCAGTCACCCCTCCACTTT.

The table lists this clonotype with many counts. V gene TRBV6-2 or TRBV6-3 combines with J gene TRBJ2-7, with 9 nucleotides matching TRBD1. CDR1 MNHEY and CDR2 SVGEGT come from the germline V gene. This CDR3 contains 17 residues. The V and J ends lost 2 bases and 0 bases, in that order; junction bases with no gene match: 8. The CDR3 nucleotides are TGTGCCAGCAGTTACCCCATTGACAGGGGGGCCTCCTACGAGCAGTACTTC. Protein: CASSYPIDRGASYEQYF.

This clonotype was counted at least ten times. The chain has TRBV7-2 and TRBJ2-7; D might be TRBD2 (5 bases). The CDR3 extends over 15 amino acids. Germline-derived CDR1 and CDR2 are SGHTA and FQGNSA. Trimming stripped 1 base from V and 5 bases from J, with 15 bases between. The CDR3 sequence: CASSLVATVGNEQYF. CDR3 DNA: TGTGCCAGCAGCTTAGTAGCAACAGTCGGGAACGAGCAGTACTTC.